The 31 T cell receptor beta chains below come from one sample, sequenced in a study of cytomegalovirus exposure and HLA in healthy donors. 13 Jbeta primers and 60 Vbeta primers were used for the PCR. The protocol was immunoSEQ multiplex PCR, while the TCRdb copy is restricted to in-frame clones and leaves out a portion. This sample has around 130,000 clones, with roughly 84% found just once. Sequencing used PBMCs. These receptors all stem from a woman aged 18-30 years in good health and CMV-seropositive.

This chain uses TRBV9 with TRBJ2-7; TRBD2 might be the D (6 bases). V shed 0 bases and J shed 4 bases, with 11 bases lying between them. This CDR3 comprises 14 residues. Germline CDR1 and CDR2: SGDLS and YYNGEE. The CDR3 spells CASSVGLGRYEQYF. Here the CDR3 DNA reads TGTGCCAGCAGCGTAGGTTTGGGGAGGTACGAGCAGTACTTC.

This clone showed up just once. The rearrangement links TRBV19 to TRBJ2-2, with TRBD1 matching 9 bases. CDR1 LNHDA and CDR2 SQIVND come from the germline V gene (reference sequence). V lost 6 bases, J lost 3 bases, and 8 bases stayed unmatched. The CDR3 extends over 16 amino acids. CDR3 sequence: CASRGQGSGYTGELFF. In DNA form, the CDR3 reads TGTGCCAGTAGGGGACAGGGATCAGGGTACACCGGGGAGCTGTTTTTT.

The genes are TRBV4-1 and TRBJ1-4; 7 nucleotides match TRBD1. The CDR3 loop spans 16 amino acids. J gave up 0 bases and V 4 bases, and 5 bases lay outside the gene matches. Germline loops: CDR1 MGHRA, CDR2 YSYEKL. The CDR3 sequence is CASSPTGTATNEKLFF. The CDR3 region has the DNA TGCGCCAGCAGCCCAACCGGGACAGCAACTAATGAAAAACTGTTTTTT.

The rearrangement joins TRBV7-6 to TRBJ2-7; 7 bases agree with TRBD1. This CDR3 has 16 amino acids. V was pared by 5 bases and J by 0 bases, with 10 bases of the junction left unmatched. CDR1 and CDR2 (germline): SGHVS, FNYEAQ. The CDR3 region is CASSPSPGQFSYEQYF. CDR3 in DNA: TGTGCCAGCAGCCCTAGCCCGGGACAGTTCTCCTACGAGCAGTACTTC.

This chain uses TRBV4-1 with TRBJ2-5; 9 bases agree with TRBD2. Germline loops: CDR1 MGHRA, CDR2 YSYEKL. Losses at the gene ends were 5 bases for V and 1 base for J; bases not matched to a gene: 8. The length of the CDR3 is 16 residues. This CDR3 reads CASSGGGGAIQETQYF. CDR3 coding DNA: TGCGCCAGCAGCGGGGGCGGGGGGGCCATCCAAGAGACCCAGTACTTC.

The CDR3 DNA is TGTGCCAGCAGTTACGACAGGGTAGAGACCCAGTACTTC. Its protein is CASSYDRVETQYF. The V gene is TRBV6-5, the J gene TRBJ2-5, with 7 bases lining up with TRBD1. Germline assignment: CDR1 MNHEY and CDR2 SVGAGI. J lost 4 bases, V lost 2 bases, and 1 base had no gene match. This CDR3 has 13 amino acids.

V and J are TRBV5-1 and TRBJ1-1; the D gene is possibly TRBD1 (6 bases). The CDR3 totals 15 residues. In germline, CDR1 is SGHRS, CDR2 YFSETQ. V gave up 1 base and J gave up 1 base, with 11 bases separating them. The CDR3 is CASSLSTGPNTEAFF. For the CDR3, the DNA is TGCGCCAGCAGCTTGTCAACAGGGCCGAACACTGAAGCTTTCTTT.

The chain employs TRBV9 and TRBJ1-3; no reliable D call. CDR1 and CDR2 from the germline V gene are SGDLS and YYNGEE. The CDR3 runs 16 residues. The V and J ends lost 2 bases and 3 bases respectively, with 15 bases between them. CDR3 in DNA: TGTGCCAGCAGCGTCGTAGGAGGACGGGGTGGAAACACCATATATTTT. The encoded protein is CASSVVGGRGGNTIYF.

CDR3 DNA: TGTGCCATCAACCCAGCAGGAGGAGATACGCAGTATTTT. Its protein product is CAINPAGGDTQYF. This sequence joins TRBV10-3 and TRBJ2-3; maybe TRBD2 (5 bases). Germline V lookup: CDR1 ENHRY, CDR2 SYGVKD. This CDR3 region has 13 residues. V lost 7 bases and J lost 5, with 13 bases in between.

The J gene is TRBJ1-2, the V gene TRBV5-4; 8 nucleotides match TRBD1. Trimming took 0 bases from V and 2 from J; bases not matched to a gene: 3. The CDR3 length is 15 residues. Per the germline V gene, CDR1 is SGHNT and CDR2 is YYREEE (reference sequence). This CDR3 reads CASSLAQGANYGYTF. In DNA, the CDR3 is TGTGCCAGCAGCTTGGCGCAGGGGGCGAACTATGGCTACACCTTC.

The chain carries TRBV4-2 and TRBJ2-2; TRBD2 aligns across 11 bases. Per the germline V gene, CDR1 is LGHNA and CDR2 is YNFKEQ. V trimming: 1 base; J trimming: 3 bases; junction bases outside the gene matches: 7. The CDR3 has 18 residues. The CDR3 DNA is TGTGCCAGCAGCCAAGGTGTTAGCGGGGGGGCCGACACCGGGGAGCTGTTTTTT. Amino acid sequence: CASSQGVSGGADTGELFF.

CDR3 sequence reads: CASGPAGLSGYTF. The CDR3 DNA reads TGTGCCAGTGGACCGGCAGGACTAAGTGGCTACACCTTC. The chain recombines TRBV14 with TRBJ1-2; unclear D gene. This CDR3 region has 13 residues. The germline V gene encodes CDR1 SGHDN and CDR2 FVKESK. V lost 9 bases, J lost 7 bases, and 18 bases lay in between. Drawing the rest from reference TRBV14 and TRBJ1-2, the complete variable domain is EAGVTQFPSHSVIEKGQTVTLRCDPISGHDNLYWYRRVMGKEIKFLLHFVKESKQDESGMPNNRFLAERTGGTYSTLKVQPAELEDSGVYFCASGPAGLSGYTFGSGTRLTVV.

V and J are TRBV14 and TRBJ1-2; 7 bases are a match to TRBD1. Trimming took 3 bases from V and 4 from J; bases not matched to a gene: 11. The CDR3 is 16 residues long. Germline CDR1 and CDR2: SGHDN and FVKESK. The CDR3 DNA sequence: TGTGCCAGCAGCCATAGACAGGGCTCTGTTCCCTATGGCTACACCTTC. This encodes CASSHRQGSVPYGYTF.

This chain uses TRBV6-5 with TRBJ2-7; 9 nucleotides line up with TRBD1. V shed 6 bases and J 2 bases; nucleotides not matched to a gene: 5. The germline gives CDR1 MNHEY, CDR2 SVGAGI. This CDR3 comprises 14 residues. The CDR3 region has the DNA TGTGCCAGCAGGGACAGGGGTGGGACCTACGAGCAGTACTTC. Encoded protein: CASRDRGGTYEQYF.

V and J are TRBV7-3 and TRBJ2-3; TRBD1 matches at 7 bases. V lost 5 bases, J lost 5 bases, and 10 bases stayed unmatched. There are 15 residues in the CDR3. Germline assignment: CDR1 SGHTA and CDR2 FQGTGA. The CDR3 protein is CASSRGGGPGDTQYF. CDR3 in DNA: TGTGCCAGCAGCCGAGGGGGCGGCCCAGGAGATACGCAGTATTTT.

The genes are TRBV6-5 and TRBJ2-7, with a tentative D call TRBD2 (6 bases). This CDR3 comprises 13 residues. Germline lookup yields CDR1 MNHEY and CDR2 SVGAGI. V was trimmed by 6 bases and J by 1 base, leaving 10 bases between them. DNA of the CDR3: TGTGCCAGCAGACCCGGGGGATCCTACGAGCAGTACTTC. It is translated as CASRPGGSYEQYF.

V is TRBV19 and J is TRBJ2-1; 12 nucleotides match TRBD2. The CDR3 totals 14 residues. After removal of 6 bases from V and 10 bases from J, the junction contained 7 bases not matched to a gene. In germline, CDR1 is LNHDA, CDR2 SQIVND (reference sequence). The CDR3 region has the DNA TGTGCCAGTAGGGCTAGCGGGGGGGCCCGGGAGCAGTTCTTC. As protein: CASRASGGAREQFF.

The chain joins TRBV28 to TRBJ2-7; 7 bases line up with TRBD2. The J segment lost 4 bases and the V segment lost 7 bases, leaving 10 bases of the junction unmatched. The CDR3 sequence is 14 residues long. Looked up from germline, CDR1 is MDHEN and CDR2 is SYDVKM. CDR3: CASTFWGGGYEQYF. The CDR3 bases are TGTGCCAGCACCTTCTGGGGGGGAGGTTACGAGCAGTACTTC.

V usage is TRBV7-3 and J usage is TRBJ2-6, with D possibly matching TRBD2 (5 bases). CDR1 SGHTA and CDR2 FQGTGA come from the germline V gene. The CDR3 spans 15 residues. The V and J ends lost 3 bases and 1 base respectively, with 7 bases between them. The CDR3 loop is CASSFGESGANVLTF. The CDR3 region has the DNA TGTGCCAGCAGCTTCGGGGAATCTGGGGCCAACGTCCTGACTTTC.

The gene calls are TRBV11-2 and TRBJ2-3, with 8 positions matching TRBD2. The CDR3 spans 16 residues. V was clipped by 2 bases and J by 4 bases; unmatched bases: 8. Germline V gene lookup returns CDR1 SGHAT and CDR2 FQNNGV. Written as DNA, the CDR3 is TGTGCCAGCAGCTTATTTCTAGCGGGTAGGGCAGATACGCAGTATTTT. Its translation is CASSLFLAGRADTQYF.

The V call is TRBV10-3, the J call TRBJ1-5; D is uncertain. CDR3 size: 14 residues. Trimming left V 3 bases short and J 0 bases short, with 6 bases between. The germline V gene encodes CDR1 ENHRY and CDR2 SYGVKD. In DNA, the CDR3 is TGTGCCATCAGTGACTCTTTTAGCAATCAGCCCCAGCATTTT. This encodes CAISDSFSNQPQHF.

This chain links TRBV7-6 with TRBJ2-3; a weak D match, TRBD2 (6 bases). V lost 5 bases to trimming and J lost 5 bases, with 17 bases between them. This CDR3 contains 15 residues. Germline V gene data show CDR1 as SGHVS and CDR2 as FNYEAQ. CDR3 sequence: CASSTRTIFRDTQYF. Written as DNA, the CDR3 is TGTGCCAGCAGCACTCGGACTATTTTTCGAGATACGCAGTATTTT.

V usage is TRBV12-5 and J usage is TRBJ2-2, with D tentatively TRBD2 (6 bases). The V end was cut by 4 bases, the J end by 6 bases, with 6 bases between. Germline V lookup: CDR1 LGHNT, CDR2 FRNRAP. The CDR3 is 12 amino acids. CDR3 DNA sequence: TGTGCTAGTGGTTGGGGGGCCGGGGAGCTGTTTTTT. As protein: CASGWGAGELFF. The full variable domain, completed using reference TRBV12-5 and TRBJ2-2, is DARVTQTPRHKVTEMGQEVTMRCQPILGHNTVFWYRQTMMQGLELLAYFRNRAPLDDSGMPKDRFSAEMPDATLATLKIQPSEPRDSAVYFCASGWGAGELFFGEGSRLTVL.

The V and J genes are TRBV2 and TRBJ1-4; TRBD1 aligns across 7 bases. Germline trimming cut 4 bases from V and 6 bases from J; bases unmatched to any gene: 5. In germline, CDR1 is SNHLY, CDR2 FYNNEI. The CDR3 contains 14 residues. In DNA, the CDR3 is TGTGCCAGCAGTGGAAGGGGGCCAGATGAAAAACTGTTTTTT. Its translation: CASSGRGPDEKLFF.

The chain has TRBV28 and TRBJ2-2; 10 bases fit TRBD1. CDR3 length: 14 residues. V gave up 5 bases and J gave up 5 bases; unmatched junction bases: 2. Germline values: CDR1 MDHEN, CDR2 SYDVKM. CDR3 in amino acids: CASSRTGGTGELFF. For the CDR3, the DNA is TGTGCCAGCAGTAGGACAGGGGGTACCGGGGAGCTGTTTTTT. Supplemented by reference TRBV28 and TRBJ2-2, the full variable domain reads DVKVTQSSRYLVKRTGEKVFLECVQDMDHENMFWYRQDPGLGLRLIYFSYDVKMKEKGDIPEGYSVSREKKERFSLILESASTNQTSMYLCASSRTGGTGELFFGEGSRLTVL.

J is TRBJ2-5 and V is TRBV7-6, with TRBD1 identical over 7 bases. The CDR3 runs 14 residues. CDR1 is SGHVS, CDR2 FNYEAQ, per germline. With 5 bases clipped from V and 4 bases from J, the junction kept 7 bases outside the gene matches. CDR3 nucleotide sequence: TGTGCCAGCAGCCTACAGGGGAATAGAGAGACCCAGTACTTC. It yields the protein CASSLQGNRETQYF.

The chain uses TRBV27 and TRBJ1-5, with D uncertain. Germline V lookup: CDR1 MNHEY, CDR2 SMNVEV (reference sequence). This CDR3 region has 16 residues. V gave up 1 base and J gave up 0 bases, with 10 bases separating them. CDR3 protein: CASSLFSGSSNQPQHF. The CDR3 nucleotides read TGTGCCAGCAGTTTATTTTCGGGGTCTAGCAATCAGCCCCAGCATTTT.

This chain connects TRBV4-1 to TRBJ2-2, with TRBD1 as a possible D gene (6 bases). Deletions cut 0 bases from V and 6 bases from J, with 14 bases between. CDR1 and CDR2 from the germline V gene are MGHRA and YSYEKL. This CDR3 is built from 16 residues. CDR3 amino acids: CASSQESGVRAGELFF. The CDR3 bases are TGCGCCAGCAGCCAAGAGTCAGGGGTGAGGGCCGGGGAGCTGTTTTTT.

The chain combines TRBV6-5 with TRBJ1-6; perhaps TRBD1 as D (6 bases). CDR1 is MNHEY, CDR2 SVGAGI, per germline. Trimming took off 0 bases at V and 18 bases at J, with 18 bases between the two ends. CDR3 length: 14 residues. The CDR3 DNA reads TGTGCCAGCAGTTACTCACGGACAGAGGGTCACCCCCACTTT. Translation gives CASSYSRTEGHPHF.

Written as DNA, the CDR3 is TGCGCCAGCAGCCAACCGACAGCAACTAATGAAAAACTGTTTTTT. The encoded protein is CASSQPTATNEKLFF. The chain carries TRBV4-1 and TRBJ1-4; TRBD1 might be the D (5 bases). The CDR3 extends over 15 amino acids. V was cut by 2 bases and J by 0 bases, with 7 bases left in between. Germline assignment: CDR1 MGHRA and CDR2 YSYEKL.

This CDR3 is CATSRGRGETQYF. CDR3 nucleotides: TGTGCCACCAGCAGAGGGCGGGGAGAGACCCAGTACTTC. This sequence joins TRBV15 and TRBJ2-5; D possibly corresponds to TRBD2 (6 bases). The CDR3 length is 13 residues. Trimming cost V 1 base and J 4 bases, with 7 bases left between them. Germline V lookup: CDR1 LNHNV, CDR2 YYDKDF (reference sequence).